The 26 T cell receptor beta chains given below trace back to one sample, sequenced in a study of OX40 agonist ivuxolimab in advanced cancers. Assay used: immunoSEQ multiplex PCR; TCRdb lists only in-frame clones, some missing. This table holds 80,000 to 95,000 clones, nearly 90% found once. The sequencing here drew on CD4+ or CD8+ T cells sorted from blood, taken in a trial of the OX40 agonist ivuxolimab. The receptors originated from an adult with an advanced solid tumor such as melanoma, head and neck, liver or kidney cancer.

The table lists this clone with a few counts. V usage is TRBV19 and J usage is TRBJ2-1; TRBD1 matches 9 bases. There are 16 residues in the CDR3. The V gene end was trimmed by 4 bases and the J gene end by 4 bases; junction bases not matched to a gene: 8. Germline CDR1 LNHDA, CDR2 SQIVND (reference sequence). DNA of the CDR3: TGTGCCAGTAGTACGGGAGGACAGGGGCGTTACAATGAGCAGTTCTTC. Translation gives CASSTGGQGRYNEQFF.

This clone has just one count. V and J are TRBV9 and TRBJ2-5; a possible D gene is TRBD2 (6 bases). The germline V gene has CDR1 SGDLS and CDR2 YYNGEE. The V end was cut by 2 bases, the J end by 2 bases, with 10 bases between. The CDR3 has 14 amino acids. The CDR3 region has the DNA TGTGCCAGCAGCGTTGGGACTTCGCAAGAGACCCAGTACTTC. The encoded protein is CASSVGTSQETQYF. The full variable domain, completed using reference TRBV9 and TRBJ2-5, is DSGVTQTPKHLITATGQRVTLRCSPRSGDLSVYWYQQSLDQGLQFLIQYYNGEERAKGNILERFSAQQFPDLHSELNLSSLELGDSALYFCASSVGTSQETQYFGPGTRLLVL.

This chain links TRBV4-3 with TRBJ1-5, with D perhaps matching TRBD1 (5 bases). This CDR3 is built from 15 residues. Trimming stripped 0 bases from V and 0 bases from J, with 6 bases between. Germline CDR1 reads LGHNA; CDR2 reads YSLEER. The CDR3 region is CASSQDGGSNQPQHF. CDR3 nucleotide sequence: TGCGCCAGCAGCCAAGACGGGGGTAGCAATCAGCCCCAGCATTTT.

The chain recombines TRBV5-6 with TRBJ2-3; D is unclear. V was cut by 4 bases and J by 5 bases, with 11 bases left in between. Germline V CDR1 and CDR2: SGHDT, YYEEEE. The CDR3 runs to 13 residues. CDR3 loop: CASSLVDLDTQYF. In DNA form, the CDR3 reads TGTGCCAGCAGCCTGGTGGATTTAGATACGCAGTATTTT.

The chain uses TRBV19 and TRBJ2-5; D unclear. CDR3 size: 15 residues. V dropped 3 bases and J dropped 4 bases, with 15 bases sitting between them. CDR1 LNHDA and CDR2 SQIVND come from the germline V gene (reference sequence). CDR3 residues: CASSMRLNPGETQYF. Written as DNA, the CDR3 is TGTGCCAGTAGTATGCGGCTCAACCCCGGAGAGACCCAGTACTTC.

The chain joins TRBV5-4 to TRBJ1-1, with D hard to call. Germline-derived CDR1 and CDR2 are SGHNT and YYREEE (reference sequence). The CDR3 sequence is 11 residues long. V was trimmed by 1 base and J by 2 bases, leaving 0 bases between them. CDR3 nucleotides: TGTGCCAGCAGCTTGAACACTGAAGCTTTCTTT. Amino acid sequence: CASSLNTEAFF.

This chain joins TRBV6-1 and TRBJ2-7; D is possibly TRBD1 (6 bases). V dropped 1 base and J dropped 0 bases, with 10 bases sitting between them. Germline V gene sequence: CDR1 MNHNS, CDR2 SASEGT. CDR3 length: 15 residues. The CDR3, as DNA: TGTGCCAGCAGTGAAGGGACAGAGAGCTCCTACGAGCAGTACTTC. It is translated as CASSEGTESSYEQYF.

V is TRBV12-5 and J is TRBJ2-1, with D tentatively TRBD2 (5 bases). Germline loops: CDR1 LGHNT, CDR2 FRNRAP. V shed 1 base and J shed 7 bases, with 17 bases lying between them. CDR3 length: 16 residues. The CDR3, as DNA: TGTGCTAGTGGTTTGGGGAATACCGGGATTCGAAATGAGCAGTTCTTC. This codes for CASGLGNTGIRNEQFF.

This chain connects TRBV5-1 to TRBJ2-1; no clear D gene. Germline CDR1 reads SGHRS; CDR2 reads YFSETQ. The CDR3 sequence is 13 residues long. Trimming cost V 0 bases and J 2 bases, with 3 bases left between them. This chain's CDR3 is CASSLEAYNEQFF. CDR3 DNA sequence: TGCGCCAGCAGCTTGGAGGCCTACAATGAGCAGTTCTTC.

The gene calls are TRBV5-5 and TRBJ2-1; 7 bases align to TRBD2. This CDR3 has 14 residues. From germline, CDR1 is SGHKS and CDR2 YYEKEE (reference sequence). J was trimmed by 9 bases and V by 5 bases; bases with no gene match: 11. CDR3 nucleotides: TGTGCCAGCAGGGTCCGGGGGGAGTTGGGTGAGCAGTTCTTC. This sequence encodes CASRVRGELGEQFF.

J is TRBJ1-1 and V is TRBV18, with D unresolved. Germline V CDR1 and CDR2: KGHSH, LQKENI. V lost 1 base and J lost 3, with 12 bases in between. This CDR3 has 15 residues. As DNA, the CDR3 is TGTGCCAGCTCACCACTAGAGGGAACGTACACTGAAGCTTTCTTT. This translates into CASSPLEGTYTEAFF.

The rearrangement uses TRBV10-2 and TRBJ1-1, with D perhaps matching TRBD1 (6 bases). This CDR3 spans 14 amino acids. Germline V CDR1 and CDR2: WSHSY, SAAADI. Trimming shortened V by 2 bases and J by 4 bases, and 11 bases separated the two germline ends. The CDR3 DNA follows: TGCGCCAGCAGTGAGGGACAGCGGCTCACTGAAGCTTTCTTT. Its translation is CASSEGQRLTEAFF.

CDR3 in amino acids: CASSAPLGPQETQYF. The CDR3 DNA follows: TGTGCCAGCAGTGCACCGCTGGGACCGCAAGAGACCCAGTACTTC. The rearrangement links TRBV6-1 to TRBJ2-5; D is perhaps TRBD1 or TRBD2 (5 bases each). Germline V gene sequence: CDR1 MNHNS, CDR2 SASEGT. Deletions cut 4 bases from V and 2 bases from J, with 14 bases between. The CDR3 totals 15 residues.

The chain recombines TRBV5-6 with TRBJ2-5; D ambiguous. Trimming pared 6 bases from V and 5 bases from J, leaving 17 bases between. The CDR3 extends over 14 amino acids. Germline lookup yields CDR1 SGHDT and CDR2 YYEEEE. DNA for the CDR3: TGTGCCAGCACCCTGGTTTCTGTTGGGGAGACCCAGTACTTC. Its translation is CASTLVSVGETQYF.

This chain connects TRBV6-5 to TRBJ1-2; TRBD1 matches 7 bases. Germline CDR1 reads MNHEY; CDR2 reads SVGAGI. The CDR3 consists of 13 residues. V was pared by 4 bases and J by 7 bases, with 6 bases of the junction left unmatched. The CDR3 sequence: CASSLGTEVGYTF. In nucleotides, the CDR3 is TGTGCCAGCAGTTTAGGGACAGAAGTTGGCTACACCTTC.

There are a few counts of this clone. CDR3 DNA: TGTGCCAGCAGCTTAGGACAGGGGGAACACTCCTATGGCTACACCTTC. This sequence encodes CASSLGQGEHSYGYTF. This rearrangement joins TRBV13 to TRBJ1-2; TRBD1 agrees at 8 bases. This CDR3 has 16 residues. Looked up from germline, CDR1 is PRHDT and CDR2 is FYEKMQ (reference sequence). The ends lost 0 bases at V and 4 bases at J; junction bases unmatched: 7.

This clone was counted between two and nine times. This sequence joins TRBV5-6 and TRBJ1-5; 9 bases match TRBD1. Germline trimming cut 0 bases from V and 3 bases from J; bases unmatched to any gene: 4. Germline values: CDR1 SGHDT, CDR2 YYEEEE. The CDR3 consists of 16 residues. This chain's CDR3 is CASSLGTGDPNQPQHF. The CDR3, as DNA: TGTGCCAGCAGCTTGGGGACAGGGGATCCCAATCAGCCCCAGCATTTT.

The chain combines TRBV7-3 with TRBJ2-1; 7 bases line up with TRBD2. CDR1 and CDR2 from the germline V gene are SGHTA and FQGTGA. CDR3 length: 15 residues. Trimming cost V 5 bases and J 2 bases; bases outside gene matches: 6. Here the CDR3 reads CASSLLAEPYNEQFF. CDR3 bases: TGTGCCAGCAGCCTGCTAGCGGAGCCCTACAATGAGCAGTTCTTC. The full variable domain, its missing parts supplied by reference TRBV7-3 and TRBJ2-1, is GAGVSQTPSNKVTEKGKYVELRCDPISGHTALYWYRQSLGQGPEFLIYFQGTGAADDSGLPNDRFFAVRPEGSVSTLKIQRTERGDSAVYLCASSLLAEPYNEQFFGPGTRLTVL.

The V call is TRBV27, the J call TRBJ1-5, with 8 bases identical to TRBD1. The CDR3 is 17 amino acids. V dropped 6 bases and J dropped 4; count of bases not matched to a gene: 14. Germline CDR1 is MNHEY and CDR2 is SMNVEV (reference sequence). The CDR3 spells CASSIRQGRWGNQPQHF. The CDR3 DNA follows: TGTGCCAGCAGCATCCGACAGGGGCGCTGGGGAAATCAGCCCCAGCATTTT.

V gene TRBV11-3 combines with J gene TRBJ2-1; D is undetermined. V was shortened by 4 bases and J by 3 bases, with 7 bases between the two germline ends. CDR1 is SGHNT, CDR2 YENEEA, per germline. This CDR3 has 13 amino acids. The CDR3 nucleotides are TGTGCCAGCAGCTCGGACCTCTACAATGAGCAGTTCTTC. This sequence encodes CASSSDLYNEQFF.

The chain is built from TRBV7-2 and TRBJ2-3, with TRBD2 matching 8 bases. CDR1 is SGHTA, CDR2 FQGNSA, per germline. The CDR3 has 14 amino acids. The trim removed 11 bases at V and 3 bases at J, leaving 10 bases unmatched. The DNA for the CDR3 is TGTGCCTGTTCCCCGGGACTAGGAACAGATACGCAGTATTTT. This codes for CACSPGLGTDTQYF.

The chain has TRBV5-6 and TRBJ2-3, with no clear D. The CDR3 is 13 amino acids. Germline assignment: CDR1 SGHDT and CDR2 YYEEEE. Trimming shortened V by 7 bases and J by 7 bases, and 16 bases separated the two germline ends. CDR3 in amino acids: CASGDPGLYTQYF. CDR3 DNA: TGTGCCAGCGGAGACCCCGGGCTTTATACGCAGTATTTT.

The chain couples TRBV6-6 to TRBJ2-2, with D hard to call. The CDR3 loop spans 13 amino acids. The germline V gene has CDR1 MNHNY and CDR2 SVGAGI (reference sequence). The V end lost 5 bases, the J end lost 6 bases, and 10 bases lay between the germline ends. The CDR3 DNA reads TGTGCCAGCAGTCCGGTCCTCGCCGGGGAGCTGTTTTTT. Encoded protein: CASSPVLAGELFF.

V gene TRBV9 combines with J gene TRBJ2-3, with 8 bases identical to TRBD2. Germline V gives CDR1 SGDLS, CDR2 YYNGEE. The CDR3 covers 17 residues. V shed 6 bases and J 4 bases; nucleotides not matched to a gene: 16. The CDR3 nucleotides read TGTGCCAGCAAGCCCCGGGGAAGCGGGAGTAGGTCAGATACGCAGTATTTT. It encodes CASKPRGSGSRSDTQYF. Full variable domain (outside the CDR3, taken from reference TRBV9 and TRBJ2-3): DSGVTQTPKHLITATGQRVTLRCSPRSGDLSVYWYQQSLDQGLQFLIQYYNGEERAKGNILERFSAQQFPDLHSELNLSSLELGDSALYFCASKPRGSGSRSDTQYFGPGTRLTVL.

The rearrangement links TRBV29-1 to TRBJ1-1, with D possibly being TRBD1 (6 bases). The length of the CDR3 is 14 residues. Germline V lookup: CDR1 SQVTM, CDR2 ANQGSEA. With 2 bases removed from V and 5 bases from J, the gap between germline ends came to 15 bases. The CDR3 here is CSVERGRSVTEAFF. The CDR3 DNA reads as TGCAGCGTTGAACGGGGGCGAAGCGTAACTGAAGCTTTCTTT.

The rearrangement links TRBV4-1 to TRBJ1-5; a possible D gene is TRBD1 (5 bases). The CDR3 length is 16 residues. V was pared by 0 bases and J by 1 base, with 10 bases between. Germline CDR1 and CDR2: MGHRA and YSYEKL. The CDR3 protein is CASSQESRASNQPQHF. Written as DNA, the CDR3 is TGCGCCAGCAGCCAAGAGTCCAGGGCGAGCAATCAGCCCCAGCATTTT.